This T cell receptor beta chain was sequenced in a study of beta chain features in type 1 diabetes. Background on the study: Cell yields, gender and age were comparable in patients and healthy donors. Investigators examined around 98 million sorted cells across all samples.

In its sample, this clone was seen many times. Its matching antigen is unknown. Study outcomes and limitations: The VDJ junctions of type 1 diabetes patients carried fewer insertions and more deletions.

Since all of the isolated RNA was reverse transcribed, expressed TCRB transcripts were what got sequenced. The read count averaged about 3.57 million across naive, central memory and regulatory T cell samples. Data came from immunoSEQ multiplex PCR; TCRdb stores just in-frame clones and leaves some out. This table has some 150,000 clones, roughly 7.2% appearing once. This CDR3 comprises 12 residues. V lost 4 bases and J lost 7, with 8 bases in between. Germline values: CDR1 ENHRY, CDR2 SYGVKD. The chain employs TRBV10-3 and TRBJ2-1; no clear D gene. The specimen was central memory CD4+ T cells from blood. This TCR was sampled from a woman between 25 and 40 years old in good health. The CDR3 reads CAISASGNEQFF. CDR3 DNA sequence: TGTGCCATCAGTGCCTCAGGTAATGAGCAGTTCTTC.